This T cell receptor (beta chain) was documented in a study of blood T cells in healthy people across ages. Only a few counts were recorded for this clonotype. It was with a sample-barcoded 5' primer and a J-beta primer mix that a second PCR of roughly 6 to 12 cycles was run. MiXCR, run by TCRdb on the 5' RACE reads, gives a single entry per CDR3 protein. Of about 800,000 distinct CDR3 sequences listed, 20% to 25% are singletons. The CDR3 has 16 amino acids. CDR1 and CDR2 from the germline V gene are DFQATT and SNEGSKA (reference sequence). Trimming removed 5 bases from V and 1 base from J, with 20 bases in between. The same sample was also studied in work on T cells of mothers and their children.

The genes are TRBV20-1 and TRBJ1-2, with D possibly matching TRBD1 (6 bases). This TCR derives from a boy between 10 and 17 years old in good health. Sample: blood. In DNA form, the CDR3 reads TGCAGTGCTGAACCGGGGGCCGGGGGGCATAACTATGGCTACACCTTC. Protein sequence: CSAEPGAGGHNYGYTF.